These T cell receptor beta chains were read from a single sample in a study of regulatory T cells in long-lasting Graves disease. Each CDR3 protein is one row after TCRdb ran MiXCR on the multiplex PCR reads. The sample carries approximately 400,000 distinct CDR3 sequences, under 15% recorded once. These records were also assigned to another study, of T cells in Graves' hyperthyroidism and ophthalmopathy.

Here the sequenced sample was peripheral blood mononuclear cells (PBMCs), taken at new diagnosis, from a patient treated with antithyroid drugs. The receptors derive from a woman aged 25 to 45 with Graves disease. CDR3s include the opening cysteine and the closing phenylalanine or tryptophan. A D gene is named only where the DNA matches it firmly. Some rows have no size entry. The others give once, few or many, or a class for an expanded clone.

j_call,cdr3_length,d_call,v_call,clone_size,cdr3_aa,cdr3_nt
TRBJ2-3,11,.,TRBV29-1,.,CSCTRTDTQYF,TGCAGCTGCACCCGGACAGATACGCAGTATTTT
TRBJ2-7,15,.,TRBV6-1,many,CASSDLQGLLYEQYF,TGTGCCAGCAGTGACTTACAGGGACTGCTCTACGAGCAGTACTTC
TRBJ1-2,14,.,TRBV20-1,many,CSAQHAQGYYGYTF,TGCAGTGCCCAGCACGCACAGGGTTACTATGGCTACACCTTC
TRBJ2-1,16,TRBD2,TRBV27,.,CASSSGLAGAPNEQFF,TGTGCCAGCAGTTCCGGACTAGCGGGAGCTCCCAATGAGCAGTTCTTC
TRBJ2-7,12,.,TRBV30,.,CAWSSQTYEQYF,TGTGCCTGGAGCAGCCAGACTTACGAGCAGTACTTC
TRBJ1-2,12,TRBD1,TRBV20-1,few,CSANTGVTGYTF,TGCAGTGCCAACACAGGGGTCACTGGCTACACCTTC
TRBJ2-7,14,.,TRBV11-2,many,CASSLDKGGHEQYF,TGTGCCAGCAGCTTAGATAAGGGGGGGCACGAGCAGTACTTC
TRBJ1-2,16,.,TRBV11-2,few,CASSLWTDGSNYGYTF,TGTGCCAGCAGCTTATGGACGGACGGGTCTAACTATGGCTACACCTTC
TRBJ2-7,14,TRBD1,TRBV6-1,many,CASHLGTGSYEQYF,TGTGCCAGTCATCTGGGGACAGGATCTTACGAGCAGTACTTC
TRBJ2-3,17,TRBD2,TRBV9,many,CASRTPAGEKGTDTQYF,TGTGCCAGCAGAACCCCCGCGGGAGAGAAGGGCACAGATACGCAGTATTTT
TRBJ2-7,15,TRBD1,TRBV11-2,many,CASRSPRDRIFEQYF,TGTGCCAGCAGGAGCCCGCGGGACAGGATATTCGAGCAGTACTTC
TRBJ2-7,16,.,TRBV13,few,CASSNTQGRASYEQYF,TGTGCCAGCAGCAACACACAGGGGAGGGCCTCCTACGAGCAGTACTTC
TRBJ2-7,15,.,TRBV15,few,CATSRVEDLGYEQYF,TGTGCCACCAGCAGAGTAGAGGACCTAGGGTACGAGCAGTACTTC
TRBJ1-5,14,.,TRBV24-1,many,CATSDPLLYQPQHF,TGTGCCACCAGTGATCCGCTTCTTTATCAGCCCCAGCATTTT
TRBJ2-4,16,.,TRBV18,many,CASSPPAGSVKNIQYF,TGTGCCAGCTCACCACCGGCGGGGAGCGTCAAAAACATTCAGTACTTC
TRBJ1-5,14,.,TRBV5-1,many,CASSLGTDNQPQHF,TGCGCCAGCAGCTTGGGGACAGACAATCAGCCCCAGCATTTT
TRBJ2-3,16,TRBD1,TRBV5-1,many,CASSFPRQGRTDTQYF,TGCGCCAGCAGCTTCCCTAGACAGGGGAGGACAGATACGCAGTATTTT
TRBJ2-1,15,TRBD1,TRBV3-1,many,CASSLSGGAGNEQFF,TGTGCCAGCAGCCTCTCAGGGGGCGCCGGCAATGAGCAGTTCTTC
TRBJ2-1,14,.,TRBV27,many,CASSLMLNYNEQFF,TGTGCCAGCAGTTTAATGCTTAATTACAATGAGCAGTTCTTC
TRBJ2-1,14,.,TRBV25-1,.,CASSDMWVEDEQFF,TGTGCCAGCAGTGATATGTGGGTCGAGGATGAGCAGTTCTTC